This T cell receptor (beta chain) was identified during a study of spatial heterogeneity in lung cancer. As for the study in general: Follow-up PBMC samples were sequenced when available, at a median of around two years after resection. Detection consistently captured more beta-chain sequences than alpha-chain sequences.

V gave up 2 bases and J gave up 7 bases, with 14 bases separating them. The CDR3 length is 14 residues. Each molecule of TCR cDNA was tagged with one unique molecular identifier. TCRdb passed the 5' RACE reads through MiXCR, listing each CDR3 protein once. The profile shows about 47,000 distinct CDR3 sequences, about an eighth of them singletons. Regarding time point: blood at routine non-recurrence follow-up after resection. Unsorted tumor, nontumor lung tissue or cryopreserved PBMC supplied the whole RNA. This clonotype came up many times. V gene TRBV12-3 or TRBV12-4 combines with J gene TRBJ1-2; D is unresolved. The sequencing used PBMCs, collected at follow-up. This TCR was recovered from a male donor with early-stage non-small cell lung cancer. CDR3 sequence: CASSLSPGLSGYTF. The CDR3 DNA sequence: TGTGCCAGCAGTTTATCTCCTGGGCTCAGTGGCTACACCTTC.